This TCR beta chain emerged from a study of blood T cell repertoires in COVID-19. On the study more broadly: The United States, Italy and Spain provided the acute and convalescent COVID-19 samples.

Profiled with immunoSEQ multiplex PCR; TCRdb holds only in-frame clones, not every one. The sample consists of approximately 35,000 clones, 70% to 90% of them appearing once. The sample holds one count of this clone. The CDR3 runs 14 residues. Unmatched junction bases numbered 9, after V lost 10 bases and J lost 0 bases. The germline V gene encodes CDR1 MNHEY and CDR2 SVGAGI. The sample consisted of peripheral blood. This chain connects TRBV6-5 to TRBJ2-7; TRBD1 matches 7 bases. This sequence was found in a woman in her 70s with active COVID-19. CDR3 region: CATKPDRVSYEQYF. The CDR3 DNA reads as TGTGCCACCAAACCCGACAGGGTCTCCTACGAGCAGTACTTC.